This record looks at one TCR beta chain sequence and its context. The V end lost 5 bases, the J end lost 7 bases, and 9 bases lay between the germline ends. The CDR3 loop spans 12 amino acids. The authors carried out high-throughput sequencing of TCR beta. They applied it to CD8+ and CD4+ T cells obtained from blood. Reverse transcription of about 0.45 to 1 ug RNA was performed with random hexamers. TCRdb ran MiXCR on the immunoSEQ multiplex PCR reads and lists one entry per CDR3 protein. The sample has around 280,000 distinct CDR3 sequences; approximately 84% are singletons. This sample stems from a study of CD8 T cells in Susac syndrome.

This sequence joins TRBV12-3 or TRBV12-4 and TRBJ2-1; D not certain. The sequenced sample consisted of CD8+ T cells from PBMCs. The clonotype comes from a human donor with multiple sclerosis. CDR3 loop: CASSPERNEQFF. As DNA, the CDR3 is TGTGCCAGCAGTCCCGAGAGGAATGAGCAGTTCTTC.